The rows below give T cell receptor beta chains drawn from one sample of a study of Ad26.COV2.S vaccination and SARS-CoV-2 variants. The data were produced by immunoSEQ multiplex PCR, yet TCRdb's version contains in-frame clones alone and is incomplete. The data contain roughly 320,000 clones, about 82% of them singletons. This specimen was peripheral blood, taken in a trial of Ad26.COV2.S vaccine versus placebo. These TCRs come from a person between 18 and 59 years old who received the Ad26.COV2.S COVID-19 vaccine or a placebo. Both conserved end residues are part of each CDR3. A D gene is named only where the DNA matches it firmly. Clone sizes are given selectively: once, few, many, or a class where the clone is expanded.

>TRBJ1-3|TRBV2|NA|NA
CASSYVSGSGNTIYF
TGTGCCAGCAGCTACGTAAGCGGCTCTGGAAACACCATATATTTT
>TRBJ2-2|TRBV6-2/TRBV6-3|once|TRBD2
CASSPHGGVIGTGELFF
TGTGCCAGCAGCCCGCACGGGGGGGTGATTGGCACCGGGGAGCTGTTTTTT
>TRBJ1-1|TRBV5-1|NA|NA
CASSFKGEGVLQAFF
TGCGCCAGCAGCTTTAAAGGAGAAGGGGTCCTGCAAGCTTTCTTT
>TRBJ1-4|TRBV30|NA|NA
CAWHPGRGNEKLFF
TGTGCCTGGCACCCAGGGAGGGGAAATGAAAAACTGTTTTTT
>TRBJ1-6|TRBV7-9|once|TRBD1
CASSPHRSDRESGSPLHF
TGTGCCAGCAGCCCACATCGCTCCGACAGGGAGAGTGGATCACCCCTCCACTTT
>TRBJ2-3|TRBV7-3|NA|NA
CASSLDGATITQYF
TGTGCCAGCAGCTTAGATGGTGCGACTATTACGCAGTATTTT
>TRBJ2-2|TRBV6-4|NA|TRBD2
CASSASGGAGELFF
TGTGCCAGCAGTGCCAGCGGGGGGGCCGGGGAGCTGTTTTTT
>TRBJ1-2|TRBV5-1|NA|TRBD1
CASSRTGQGEYGYTF
TGCGCCAGCAGCAGAACGGGACAGGGCGAATACGGCTACACCTTC
>TRBJ1-2|TRBV5-1|NA|NA
CASSPGPQLGYTF
TGCGCCAGCAGCCCGGGACCCCAATTAGGCTACACCTTC
>TRBJ1-5|TRBV7-2|NA|NA
CASSPSGGGYSNQPQHF
TGTGCCAGCAGCCCTTCCGGTGGGGGCTATAGCAATCAGCCCCAGCATTTT
>TRBJ2-5|TRBV28|NA|TRBD2
CASSLGGAGETQYF
TGTGCCAGCAGTCTCGGGGGGGCGGGAGAGACCCAGTACTTC
>TRBJ2-3|TRBV5-1|NA|NA
CASSFNRDTQYF
TGCGCCAGCAGCTTTAACAGAGATACGCAGTATTTT
>TRBJ2-3|TRBV7-3|NA|NA
CASSLGGATTDTQYF
TGTGCCAGCAGCTTAGGCGGGGCCACCACAGATACGCAGTATTTT
>TRBJ2-1|TRBV5-4|NA|NA
CASSSVGAPSYNEQFF
TGTGCCAGCAGCTCGGTGGGGGCCCCTTCCTACAATGAGCAGTTCTTC
>TRBJ1-1|TRBV28|NA|NA
CASSFRRAAEAFF
TGTGCCAGCAGTTTCCGGCGTGCTGCTGAAGCTTTCTTT
>TRBJ1-2|TRBV28|NA|NA
CASRQASLGYTF
TGTGCCAGCAGGCAGGCGTCTCTTGGCTACACCTTC
>TRBJ2-3|TRBV3-1/TRBV3-2|NA|TRBD1
CASSPGTVVRDTQYF
TGTGCCAGCAGCCCTGGGACAGTAGTGAGAGATACGCAGTATTTT
>TRBJ1-5|TRBV5-1|NA|NA
CASSLGGYPNQPQHF
TGCGCCAGCAGCTTAGGGGGATACCCCAATCAGCCCCAGCATTTT
>TRBJ2-3|TRBV7-6|NA|NA
CASSLQGGTDTQYF
TGTGCCAGCAGCTTACAGGGGGGGACAGATACGCAGTATTTT
>TRBJ1-1|TRBV29-1|NA|TRBD1
CSVVDRVNTEAFF
TGCAGCGTCGTTGACAGGGTGAACACTGAAGCTTTCTTT
>TRBJ2-7|TRBV12-3/TRBV12-4|NA|NA
CASYEQYF
TGTGCCAGCTACGAGCAGTACTTC
>TRBJ2-6|TRBV5-4|NA|NA
CASSPYGLGAGANVLTF
TGTGCCAGCAGCCCGTATGGTCTGGGTGCTGGGGCCAACGTCCTGACTTTC
>TRBJ1-5|TRBV19|NA|NA
CASSATEWDQPQHF
TGTGCCAGTAGCGCAACGGAGTGGGATCAGCCCCAGCATTTT
>TRBJ2-7|TRBV18|NA|NA
CASSLDYEQYF
TGTGCCAGCTCACTCGACTACGAGCAGTACTTC
>TRBJ1-2|TRBV3-1/TRBV3-2|NA|NA
CASSHGVAGYTF
TGTGCCAGCAGCCACGGGGTTGCTGGCTACACCTTC
>TRBJ2-3|TRBV11-2|NA|NA
CASSLGRDTQYF
TGTGCCAGCAGCTTAGGCCGGGATACGCAGTATTTT
>TRBJ2-7|TRBV7-2|NA|NA
CASSLALQAAYEQYF
TGTGCCAGCAGCTTAGCGCTTCAGGCGGCCTACGAGCAGTACTTC
>TRBJ1-1|TRBV19|NA|NA
CASSIPNFGEAFF
TGTGCCAGTAGTATCCCTAACTTCGGTGAGGCTTTCTTT
>TRBJ1-1|TRBV7-9|NA|NA
CASSPAGVEAFF
TGTGCCAGCAGCCCAGCAGGCGTTGAAGCTTTCTTT